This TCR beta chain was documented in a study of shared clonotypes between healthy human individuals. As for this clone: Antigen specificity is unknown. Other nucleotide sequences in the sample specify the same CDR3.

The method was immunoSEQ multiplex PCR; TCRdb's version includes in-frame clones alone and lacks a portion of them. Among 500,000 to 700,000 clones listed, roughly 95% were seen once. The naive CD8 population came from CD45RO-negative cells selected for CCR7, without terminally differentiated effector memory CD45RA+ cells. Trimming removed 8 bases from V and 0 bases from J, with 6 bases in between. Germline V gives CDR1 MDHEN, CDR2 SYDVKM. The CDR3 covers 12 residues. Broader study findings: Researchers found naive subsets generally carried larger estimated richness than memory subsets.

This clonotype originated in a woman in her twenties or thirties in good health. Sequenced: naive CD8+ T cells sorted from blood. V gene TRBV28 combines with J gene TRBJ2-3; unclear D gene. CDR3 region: CASSPSTDTQYF. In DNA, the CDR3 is TGTGCCAGCTCCCCCAGCACAGATACGCAGTATTTT.